A selection of T cell receptor beta chains follows, all from one sample in a study of healthy donors' naive CD4 and CD8 T cells. Using its own MiXCR run on the reads, TCRdb lists one record per CDR3 protein. The table records about 180,000 distinct CDR3 sequences, around 70% of them present only once. The sample comprised naive CD4+ and CD8+ T cells sorted from blood, pooled from several donors. The source is a pool of human donors in good health; the sample pools cells from several healthy donors. Each CDR3 is given with its conserved first and last residue. D genes are given only for firm matches. A row's size may be missing; if present it is once, few, many or a size class.

size: NA
D: NA
V: TRBV5-4
J: TRBJ2-5
CDR3: CASSLAAGSQETQYF
DNA: TGTGCCAGCAGCTTGGCGGCGGGGAGCCAAGAGACCCAGTACTTC

size: NA
D: NA
V: TRBV5-1
J: TRBJ1-1
CDR3: CASSLGQTEAFF
DNA: TGCGCCAGCAGCTTAGGACAAACTGAAGCTTTCTTT

size: NA
D: NA
V: TRBV5-1
J: TRBJ2-5
CDR3: CASSGTDQETQYF
DNA: TGCGCCAGCAGCGGAACAGACCAAGAGACCCAGTACTTC

size: NA
D: NA
V: TRBV20-1
J: TRBJ2-7
CDR3: CSASGLTGLPYEQYF
DNA: TGCAGTGCTAGTGGATTGACCGGGCTACCCTACGAGCAGTACTTC

size: NA
D: NA
V: TRBV29-1
J: TRBJ2-7
CDR3: CSVPGPTYEQYF
DNA: TGCAGCGTCCCAGGTCCTACCTACGAGCAGTACTTC

size: NA
D: NA
V: TRBV29-1
J: TRBJ1-2
CDR3: CSVLDGYGYTF
DNA: TGCAGCGTTCTGGACGGCTATGGCTACACCTTC

size: NA
D: NA
V: TRBV29-1
J: TRBJ2-1
CDR3: CSACPANRGNEQFF
DNA: TGCAGCGCCTGCCCAGCGAATCGGGGCAATGAGCAGTTCTTC

size: NA
D: NA
V: TRBV19
J: TRBJ2-1
CDR3: CASSIAGLARNEQFF
DNA: TGTGCCAGTAGTATAGCAGGGCTAGCTAGGAATGAGCAGTTCTTC

size: few
D: NA
V: TRBV27
J: TRBJ1-6
CDR3: CASSSTSGVRSPLHF
DNA: TGTGCCAGCAGTTCCACCTCAGGGGTTCGGTCACCCCTCCACTTT

size: NA
D: TRBD2
V: TRBV6-1
J: TRBJ2-4
CDR3: CASTTFREGIQYF
DNA: TGTGCCAGCACCACCTTCAGGGAGGGCATTCAGTACTTC

size: NA
D: NA
V: TRBV5-1
J: TRBJ2-1
CDR3: CASSLDRTYNEQFF
DNA: TGCGCCAGCAGCTTAGACAGAACCTACAATGAGCAGTTCTTC

size: NA
D: NA
V: TRBV29-1
J: TRBJ2-3
CDR3: CSALLEYGFTDTQYF
DNA: TGCAGCGCACTACTTGAATACGGGTTCACAGATACGCAGTATTTT

size: NA
D: NA
V: TRBV28
J: TRBJ1-1
CDR3: CASSLIWEGNTEAFF
DNA: TGTGCCAGCAGTTTAATATGGGAGGGGAACACTGAAGCTTTCTTT

size: NA
D: NA
V: TRBV5-5
J: TRBJ2-5
CDR3: CASSRRGTGRETQYF
DNA: TGTGCCAGCAGCCGGCGGGGGACAGGTCGGGAGACCCAGTACTTC

size: once
D: NA
V: TRBV30
J: TRBJ2-7
CDR3: CAWSVIGGAYEQYF
DNA: TGTGCCTGGAGTGTAATCGGTGGGGCCTACGAGCAGTACTTC

size: NA
D: NA
V: TRBV7-8
J: TRBJ1-6
CDR3: CASSLVTGTYSPLHF
DNA: TGTGCCAGCAGCTTAGTTACTGGCACATATTCACCCCTCCACTTT

size: NA
D: TRBD1
V: TRBV5-1
J: TRBJ2-7
CDR3: CASNPRGPSVGEQYF
DNA: TGCGCCAGTAACCCCAGGGGGCCCTCCGTAGGGGAGCAGTACTTC

size: NA
D: NA
V: TRBV11-2
J: TRBJ1-1
CDR3: CASSLSPVNTEAFF
DNA: TGTGCCAGCAGCCTTTCGCCGGTGAACACTGAAGCTTTCTTT

size: few
D: NA
V: TRBV6-2/TRBV6-3
J: TRBJ2-3
CDR3: CASSYSRWDGTDTQYF
DNA: TGTGCCAGCAGTTACTCTAGGTGGGACGGCACAGATACGCAGTATTTT

size: NA
D: NA
V: TRBV5-1
J: TRBJ1-2
CDR3: CASSLDGQINYGYTF
DNA: TGCGCCAGCAGCTTGGACGGACAGATTAACTATGGCTACACCTTC

size: NA
D: NA
V: TRBV12-3/TRBV12-4
J: TRBJ2-1
CDR3: CASDRDKSYNEQFF
DNA: TGTGCCAGTGACCGGGACAAATCCTACAATGAGCAGTTCTTC

size: NA
D: NA
V: TRBV6-6
J: TRBJ1-2
CDR3: CASSYGTVYGYTF
DNA: TGTGCCAGCAGTTACGGGACGGTCTATGGCTACACCTTC

size: NA
D: TRBD1
V: TRBV20-1
J: TRBJ1-2
CDR3: CSARDWGQIYTF
DNA: TGCAGTGCTAGAGATTGGGGACAGATTTACACCTTC

size: NA
D: TRBD1
V: TRBV12-5
J: TRBJ1-5
CDR3: CASGLPGGSQPQHF
DNA: TGTGCTAGTGGTCTTCCAGGGGGAAGTCAGCCCCAGCATTTT

size: NA
D: TRBD2
V: TRBV29-1
J: TRBJ2-1
CDR3: CSVHSGTRRFAYNEQFF
DNA: TGCAGCGTTCACTCCGGGACTAGAAGGTTTGCCTACAATGAGCAGTTCTTC

size: NA
D: NA
V: TRBV29-1
J: TRBJ2-1
CDR3: CSEREFQETQFF
DNA: TGCAGCGAACGGGAATTCCAAGAGACCCAGTTCTTC

size: once
D: NA
V: TRBV27
J: TRBJ1-6
CDR3: CASSFGRSPLHF
DNA: TGTGCCAGCAGTTTCGGGCGTTCACCCCTCCACTTT

size: NA
D: TRBD1
V: TRBV29-1
J: TRBJ2-1
CDR3: CSAGTGRFF
DNA: TGCAGCGCCGGGACAGGGAGGTTCTTC

size: few
D: NA
V: TRBV27
J: TRBJ2-1
CDR3: CASRPLSLADNEQFF
DNA: TGTGCCAGCAGACCGCTATCCTTAGCCGACAATGAGCAGTTCTTC

size: NA
D: NA
V: TRBV5-4
J: TRBJ2-5
CDR3: CASSRGQNQETQYF
DNA: TGTGCCAGCAGCCGAGGACAGAACCAAGAGACCCAGTACTTC

size: NA
D: NA
V: TRBV29-1
J: TRBJ1-5
CDR3: CSVEQGRNQPQHF
DNA: TGCAGCGTTGAACAGGGGCGAAATCAGCCCCAGCATTTT

size: NA
D: TRBD2
V: TRBV27
J: TRBJ2-7
CDR3: CASSLSASGRASYEQYF
DNA: TGTGCCAGCAGTTTATCGGCTAGCGGGAGGGCCAGCTACGAGCAGTACTTC

size: NA
D: TRBD2
V: TRBV18
J: TRBJ2-7
CDR3: CASSAGGGYEQYF
DNA: TGTGCCAGCTCAGCGGGAGGGGGATACGAGCAGTACTTC

size: NA
D: NA
V: TRBV5-1
J: TRBJ2-6
CDR3: CASSQGRAGANVLTF
DNA: TGCGCCAGCAGCCAGGGTAGGGCTGGGGCCAACGTCCTGACTTTC

size: NA
D: TRBD2
V: TRBV29-1
J: TRBJ2-7
CDR3: CSVAGASGAYEQYF
DNA: TGCAGCGTTGCTGGGGCTAGCGGCGCCTACGAGCAGTACTTC

size: NA
D: NA
V: TRBV4-1
J: TRBJ2-1
CDR3: CASSQGESSYNEQFF
DNA: TGCGCCAGCAGCCAAGGAGAGAGCTCCTACAATGAGCAGTTCTTC

size: few
D: NA
V: TRBV29-1
J: TRBJ1-2
CDR3: CSVEGRRSNYGYTF
DNA: TGCAGCGTTGAAGGACGGAGGTCTAACTATGGCTACACCTTC

size: few
D: TRBD1
V: TRBV5-1
J: TRBJ2-1
CDR3: CASSSGQGPYNEQFF
DNA: TGCGCCAGCAGCTCGGGACAGGGCCCCTACAATGAGCAGTTCTTC

size: NA
D: NA
V: TRBV19
J: TRBJ2-5
CDR3: CASSILRDQETQYF
DNA: TGTGCCAGTAGTATATTAAGGGACCAAGAGACCCAGTACTTC

size: NA
D: NA
V: TRBV6-6
J: TRBJ2-2
CDR3: CASLRGNTGELFF
DNA: TGTGCCAGCCTCCGGGGGAACACCGGGGAGCTGTTTTTT

size: NA
D: NA
V: TRBV10-3
J: TRBJ2-5
CDR3: CAISDLETQYF
DNA: TGTGCCATCAGTGATCTGGAGACCCAGTACTTC

size: NA
D: NA
V: TRBV27
J: TRBJ1-1
CDR3: CASSSYIGTEAFF
DNA: TGTGCCAGCAGTTCCTACATAGGCACTGAAGCTTTCTTT

size: NA
D: TRBD1
V: TRBV29-1
J: TRBJ1-2
CDR3: CSDAGGGGYTF
DNA: TGCAGCGACGCAGGGGGCGGGGGCTACACCTTC

size: NA
D: NA
V: TRBV10-3
J: TRBJ2-1
CDR3: CAISESAPYNEQFF
DNA: TGTGCCATCAGTGAGTCTGCCCCTTACAATGAGCAGTTCTTC

size: NA
D: TRBD1
V: TRBV6-5
J: TRBJ1-5
CDR3: CASRARTGHAGGQPQHF
DNA: TGTGCCAGCAGGGCCCGGACAGGGCACGCAGGAGGTCAGCCCCAGCATTTT

size: NA
D: TRBD1
V: TRBV20-1
J: TRBJ2-7
CDR3: CSAPGPGNVLQGKQYF
DNA: TGCAGTGCTCCCGGCCCCGGTAATGTTTTACAGGGGAAGCAGTACTTC